This TCR beta chain was profiled in a study of cytomegalovirus exposure and HLA in healthy donors. This CDR3 has 15 amino acids. Looked up from germline, CDR1 is ENHRY and CDR2 is SYGVKD. V lost 4 bases, J lost 2 bases, and 12 bases lay in between. Primers included in the PCR were 60 Vbeta and 13 Jbeta primers. Measured with immunoSEQ multiplex PCR; TCRdb has only the in-frame clones, and not every one. The sample records 210,000 or so clones, around 86% being singletons. The sequenced sample was PBMCs. J is TRBJ1-5 and V is TRBV10-3, with a weak D call TRBD1 (5 bases). The source is a man aged 25 to 45 in good health and CMV-seronegative. The CDR3: CAISVQGGGNQPQHF. CDR3 coding DNA: TGTGCCATCAGTGTTCAGGGTGGTGGCAATCAGCCCCAGCATTTT.